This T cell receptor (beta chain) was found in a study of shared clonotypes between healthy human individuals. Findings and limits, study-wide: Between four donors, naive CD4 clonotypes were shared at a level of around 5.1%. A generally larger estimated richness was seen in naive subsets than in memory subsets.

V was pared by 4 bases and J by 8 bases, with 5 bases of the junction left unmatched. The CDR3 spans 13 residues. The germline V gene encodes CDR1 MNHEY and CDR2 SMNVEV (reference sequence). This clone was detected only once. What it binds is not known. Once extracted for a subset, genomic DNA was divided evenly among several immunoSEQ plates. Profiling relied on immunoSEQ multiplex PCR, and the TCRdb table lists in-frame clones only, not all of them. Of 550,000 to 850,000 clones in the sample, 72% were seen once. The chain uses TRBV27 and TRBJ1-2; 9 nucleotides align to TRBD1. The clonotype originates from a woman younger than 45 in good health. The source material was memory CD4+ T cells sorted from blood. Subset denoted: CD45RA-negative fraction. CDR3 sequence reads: CASSSDRGGGYTF. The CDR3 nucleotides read TGTGCCAGCAGTTCGGACAGGGGTGGCGGCTACACCTTC.